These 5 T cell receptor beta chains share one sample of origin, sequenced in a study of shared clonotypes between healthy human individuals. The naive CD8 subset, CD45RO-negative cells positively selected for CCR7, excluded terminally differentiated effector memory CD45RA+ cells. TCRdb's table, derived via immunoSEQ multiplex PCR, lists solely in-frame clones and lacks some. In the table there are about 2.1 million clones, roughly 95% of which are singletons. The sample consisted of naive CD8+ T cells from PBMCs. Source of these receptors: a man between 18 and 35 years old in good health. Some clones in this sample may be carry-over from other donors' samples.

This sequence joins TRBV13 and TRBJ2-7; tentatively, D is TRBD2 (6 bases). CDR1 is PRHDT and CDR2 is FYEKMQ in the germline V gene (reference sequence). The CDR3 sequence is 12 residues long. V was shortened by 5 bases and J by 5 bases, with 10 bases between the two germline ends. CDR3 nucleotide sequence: TGTGCCAGCAGCACGGGACTTCACGAGCAGTACTTC. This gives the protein CASSTGLHEQYF.

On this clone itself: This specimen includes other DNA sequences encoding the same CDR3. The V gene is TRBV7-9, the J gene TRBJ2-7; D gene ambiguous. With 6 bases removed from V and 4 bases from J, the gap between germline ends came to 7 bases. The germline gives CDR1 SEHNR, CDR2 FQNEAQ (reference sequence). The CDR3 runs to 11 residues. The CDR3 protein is CASSPGYEQYF. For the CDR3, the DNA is TGTGCCAGCAGTCCAGGATACGAGCAGTACTTC.

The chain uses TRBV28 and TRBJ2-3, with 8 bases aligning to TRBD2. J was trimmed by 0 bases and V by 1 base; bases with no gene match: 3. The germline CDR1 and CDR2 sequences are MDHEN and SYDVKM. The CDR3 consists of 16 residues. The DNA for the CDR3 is TGTGCCAGCAGTTTATTACTAGCGGCTAGCACAGATACGCAGTATTTT. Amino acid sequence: CASSLLLAASTDTQYF.

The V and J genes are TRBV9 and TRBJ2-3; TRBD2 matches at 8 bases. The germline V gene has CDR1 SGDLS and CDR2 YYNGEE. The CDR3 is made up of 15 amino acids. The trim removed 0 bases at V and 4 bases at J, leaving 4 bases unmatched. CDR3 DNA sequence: TGTGCCAGCAGCGTAGTTGCGGGAGGCGCAGATACGCAGTATTTT. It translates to CASSVVAGGADTQYF.

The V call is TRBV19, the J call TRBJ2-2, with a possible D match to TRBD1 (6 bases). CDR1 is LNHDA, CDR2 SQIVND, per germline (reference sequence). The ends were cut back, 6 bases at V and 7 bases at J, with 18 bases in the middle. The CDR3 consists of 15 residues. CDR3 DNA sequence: TGTGCCAGTAGATACAGGGCGGTCCAGATCGGGGAGCTGTTTTTT. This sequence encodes CASRYRAVQIGELFF.